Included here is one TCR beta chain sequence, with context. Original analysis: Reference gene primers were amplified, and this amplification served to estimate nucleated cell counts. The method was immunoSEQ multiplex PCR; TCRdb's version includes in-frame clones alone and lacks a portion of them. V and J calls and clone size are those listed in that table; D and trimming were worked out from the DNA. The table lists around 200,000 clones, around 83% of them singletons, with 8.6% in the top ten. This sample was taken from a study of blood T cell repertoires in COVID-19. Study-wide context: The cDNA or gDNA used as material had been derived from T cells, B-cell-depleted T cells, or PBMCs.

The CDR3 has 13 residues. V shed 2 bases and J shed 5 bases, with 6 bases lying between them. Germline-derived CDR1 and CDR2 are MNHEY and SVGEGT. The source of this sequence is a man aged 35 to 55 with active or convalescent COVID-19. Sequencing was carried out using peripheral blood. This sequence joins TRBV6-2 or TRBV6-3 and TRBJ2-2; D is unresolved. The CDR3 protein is CASSYPNTGELFF. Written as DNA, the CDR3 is TGTGCCAGCAGTTACCCAAATACCGGGGAGCTGTTTTTT.